The rows below give T cell receptor beta chains drawn from one sample of a study of CD8 T cells in ankylosing spondylitis. Each CDR3 protein is one row after TCRdb ran MiXCR on the 5' RACE reads. The sample lists some 300,000 distinct CDR3 sequences, less than 25% occurring once. The specimen was blood, either unsorted or a sorted T cell fraction (not recorded which). These TCRs come from a female donor with ankylosing spondylitis or in good health (not recorded which). Both conserved end residues are part of each CDR3. The D gene is left open where the match is weak. For some rows the clone size is stated as once, few or many, or as a class when expanded; others skip it.

d_gene: -; j_gene: TRBJ1-2; abundance: few; v_gene: TRBV7-2; CDR3aa: CASSHPGLYGYTF; CDR3nt: TGTGCCAGCAGCCACCCGGGACTCTACGGCTACACCTTC
d_gene: TRBD1; j_gene: TRBJ1-2; abundance: many; v_gene: TRBV10-3; CDR3aa: CATSTGTDAYGYTF; CDR3nt: TGTGCCACCTCAACCGGGACAGACGCTTATGGCTACACCTTC
d_gene: -; j_gene: TRBJ2-1; abundance: -; v_gene: TRBV11-2; CDR3aa: CASSLGSAPAYNEQFF; CDR3nt: TGTGCCAGCAGCTTAGGCAGCGCTCCGGCCTACAATGAGCAGTTCTTC
d_gene: -; j_gene: TRBJ1-2; abundance: few; v_gene: TRBV12-3/TRBV12-4; CDR3aa: CASSLADIYGYTF; CDR3nt: TGTGCCAGCAGTTTAGCAGATATCTATGGCTACACCTTC
d_gene: -; j_gene: TRBJ2-6; abundance: -; v_gene: TRBV6-1; CDR3aa: CASSRGAIISGANVLTF; CDR3nt: TGTGCCAGCAGCCGCGGGGCAATAATCTCTGGGGCCAACGTCCTGACTTTC
d_gene: TRBD1; j_gene: TRBJ1-5; abundance: once; v_gene: TRBV20-1; CDR3aa: CSVEGRGLQPQHF; CDR3nt: TGCAGTGTAGAGGGGAGGGGGCTTCAGCCCCAGCATTTT
d_gene: -; j_gene: TRBJ2-3; abundance: few; v_gene: TRBV7-7; CDR3aa: CASSLIRADTQYF; CDR3nt: TGTGCTAGCAGCTTAATCAGGGCAGATACGCAGTATTTT
d_gene: -; j_gene: TRBJ1-1; abundance: -; v_gene: TRBV10-3; CDR3aa: CASSGNIDTEAFF; CDR3nt: TGTGCCAGCTCAGGGAATATTGACACTGAAGCTTTCTTT
d_gene: TRBD2; j_gene: TRBJ2-3; abundance: -; v_gene: TRBV6-4; CDR3aa: CASSLTSGRTDTQYF; CDR3nt: TGTGCCAGCAGTTTGACTAGCGGGAGAACAGATACGCAGTATTTT
d_gene: -; j_gene: TRBJ2-7; abundance: many; v_gene: TRBV29-1; CDR3aa: CSASRGSYEQYF; CDR3nt: TGCAGCGCCTCGAGGGGGTCCTACGAGCAGTACTTC
d_gene: TRBD1; j_gene: TRBJ2-1; abundance: few; v_gene: TRBV14; CDR3aa: CASSPTGASYNEQFF; CDR3nt: TGTGCCAGCAGCCCGACAGGGGCCTCCTACAATGAGCAGTTCTTC
d_gene: TRBD2; j_gene: TRBJ2-7; abundance: many; v_gene: TRBV12-3/TRBV12-4; CDR3aa: CASRLAGTAYEQYF; CDR3nt: TGTGCCAGCAGACTAGCGGGCACAGCCTACGAGCAGTACTTC
d_gene: TRBD2; j_gene: TRBJ2-2; abundance: -; v_gene: TRBV11-2; CDR3aa: CASSLTSGTLTGELFF; CDR3nt: TGTGCCAGCAGCTTAACTAGCGGAACACTTACCGGGGAGCTGTTTTTT
d_gene: TRBD1; j_gene: TRBJ2-4; abundance: -; v_gene: TRBV7-2; CDR3aa: CASSSPPGGSNIQYF; CDR3nt: TGTGCCAGCAGCTCACCGCCAGGGGGTTCAAACATTCAGTACTTC
d_gene: TRBD2; j_gene: TRBJ2-2; abundance: few; v_gene: TRBV7-8; CDR3aa: CASSRSGINTGELFF; CDR3nt: TGTGCCAGCAGCCGAAGCGGGATAAACACCGGGGAGCTGTTTTTT
d_gene: TRBD2; j_gene: TRBJ2-1; abundance: -; v_gene: TRBV28; CDR3aa: CASSEESGRVSGDNEQFF; CDR3nt: TGTGCCAGCAGCGAAGAGAGCGGGAGAGTAAGTGGAGACAATGAGCAGTTCTTC
d_gene: -; j_gene: TRBJ2-7; abundance: few; v_gene: TRBV10-3; CDR3aa: CAISGTASSYEQYF; CDR3nt: TGTGCCATCAGCGGGACCGCTAGCTCCTACGAGCAGTACTTC
d_gene: TRBD2; j_gene: TRBJ2-3; abundance: -; v_gene: TRBV5-1; CDR3aa: CASSPPLAGVTDTRYF; CDR3nt: TGCGCCAGCAGTCCCCCCTTAGCGGGAGTCACAGATACGCGGTATTTT
d_gene: -; j_gene: TRBJ1-2; abundance: -; v_gene: TRBV12-3/TRBV12-4; CDR3aa: CASSPFPGRKNYGYTF; CDR3nt: TGTGCCAGCAGCCCGTTTCCGGGACGGAAGAACTATGGCTACACCTTC
d_gene: TRBD1; j_gene: TRBJ2-3; abundance: many; v_gene: TRBV29-1; CDR3aa: CSARSTGVTDTQYF; CDR3nt: TGCAGCGCCCGATCGACAGGGGTCACAGATACGCAGTATTTT
d_gene: TRBD1; j_gene: TRBJ2-1; abundance: -; v_gene: TRBV2; CDR3aa: CAIPGQGNNEQFF; CDR3nt: TGTGCCATCCCGGGACAGGGAAACAATGAGCAGTTCTTC
d_gene: -; j_gene: TRBJ2-1; abundance: -; v_gene: TRBV7-2; CDR3aa: CASSLGVRTNEQFF; CDR3nt: TGTGCCAGCAGCTTAGGGGTTAGGACCAATGAGCAGTTCTTC
d_gene: -; j_gene: TRBJ1-1; abundance: -; v_gene: TRBV7-9; CDR3aa: CASSLLQHDEAFF; CDR3nt: TGTGCCAGCAGCTTGCTGCAACATGATGAAGCTTTCTTT
d_gene: -; j_gene: TRBJ2-5; abundance: -; v_gene: TRBV6-1; CDR3aa: CASSPKAFQETQYF; CDR3nt: TGTGCCAGCAGCCCTAAAGCGTTCCAAGAGACCCAGTACTTC
d_gene: -; j_gene: TRBJ1-5; abundance: many; v_gene: TRBV12-3/TRBV12-4; CDR3aa: CASSFDPNSNQPQHF; CDR3nt: TGTGCCAGCAGTTTTGATCCGAATAGCAATCAGCCCCAGCATTTT
d_gene: TRBD2; j_gene: TRBJ2-3; abundance: -; v_gene: TRBV5-1; CDR3aa: CASSLAIAGRTDTQYF; CDR3nt: TGCGCCAGCAGCTTGGCTATAGCGGGACGCACAGATACGCAGTATTTT
d_gene: -; j_gene: TRBJ2-2; abundance: -; v_gene: TRBV5-1; CDR3aa: CACGSGPEGGELFF; CDR3nt: TGCGCCTGCGGGTCGGGTCCCGAAGGTGGGGAGCTGTTTTTT
d_gene: -; j_gene: TRBJ2-1; abundance: many; v_gene: TRBV29-1; CDR3aa: CSVQQGSYNEQFF; CDR3nt: TGCAGCGTTCAACAGGGATCCTACAATGAGCAGTTCTTC
d_gene: TRBD1; j_gene: TRBJ2-2; abundance: many; v_gene: TRBV6-2/TRBV6-3; CDR3aa: CASDRGTGELFF; CDR3nt: TGTGCCAGCGACAGGGGCACCGGGGAGCTGTTTTTT
d_gene: -; j_gene: TRBJ1-2; abundance: -; v_gene: TRBV29-1; CDR3aa: CSVDSGNYGYTF; CDR3nt: TGCAGCGTTGACTCTGGGAACTATGGCTACACCTTC
d_gene: TRBD1; j_gene: TRBJ2-5; abundance: few; v_gene: TRBV5-7; CDR3aa: CASSAGTGGIETQYF; CDR3nt: TGTGCCAGCAGCGCCGGGACAGGGGGTATTGAGACCCAGTACTTC
d_gene: -; j_gene: TRBJ2-1; abundance: -; v_gene: TRBV7-9; CDR3aa: CASSFRDTRQFF; CDR3nt: TGTGCCAGCAGCTTCAGGGATACGAGGCAGTTCTTC
d_gene: -; j_gene: TRBJ2-7; abundance: few; v_gene: TRBV18; CDR3aa: CASSLEGSLSYEQYF; CDR3nt: TGTGCCAGCTCCCTAGAGGGGTCCCTCTCCTACGAGCAGTACTTC
d_gene: -; j_gene: TRBJ2-7; abundance: many; v_gene: TRBV20-1; CDR3aa: CSATARTFGPTYEQYF; CDR3nt: TGCAGTGCTACCGCTCGCACCTTTGGACCGACCTACGAGCAGTACTTC
d_gene: -; j_gene: TRBJ1-5; abundance: few; v_gene: TRBV19; CDR3aa: CASSIDNEQPQHF; CDR3nt: TGTGCCAGTAGTATAGATAATGAGCAGCCCCAGCATTTT
d_gene: -; j_gene: TRBJ1-4; abundance: -; v_gene: TRBV12-3/TRBV12-4; CDR3aa: CASSFRQGKEKLFF; CDR3nt: TGTGCCAGCAGTTTTCGGCAGGGGAAGGAAAAACTGTTTTTT
d_gene: -; j_gene: TRBJ1-1; abundance: -; v_gene: TRBV20-1; CDR3aa: CSARDMRKGQNTEAFF; CDR3nt: TGCAGTGCTAGAGATATGAGGAAGGGTCAGAACACTGAAGCTTTCTTT
d_gene: -; j_gene: TRBJ2-7; abundance: few; v_gene: TRBV7-3; CDR3aa: CASSLRGLHLGYEQYF; CDR3nt: TGTGCCAGCAGCTTACGGGGACTCCACTTAGGCTACGAGCAGTACTTC
d_gene: -; j_gene: TRBJ1-1; abundance: -; v_gene: TRBV6-1; CDR3aa: CASRQVGSNTEAFF; CDR3nt: TGTGCCAGCAGGCAGGTGGGCTCCAACACTGAAGCTTTCTTT
d_gene: -; j_gene: TRBJ2-3; abundance: -; v_gene: TRBV6-1; CDR3aa: CASTKDGRASTDTQYF; CDR3nt: TGTGCCAGCACCAAAGATGGGCGGGCTAGCACAGATACGCAGTATTTT
d_gene: TRBD2; j_gene: TRBJ2-7; abundance: few; v_gene: TRBV7-6; CDR3aa: CASSSLAGGSYEQYF; CDR3nt: TGTGCCAGCAGCTCACTAGCGGGAGGGTCCTACGAGCAGTACTTC
d_gene: TRBD1; j_gene: TRBJ2-2; abundance: -; v_gene: TRBV6-2/TRBV6-3; CDR3aa: CASSSTGYNTGELFF; CDR3nt: TGTGCCAGCAGTTCGACAGGGTACAACACCGGGGAGCTGTTTTTT
d_gene: -; j_gene: TRBJ2-7; abundance: once; v_gene: TRBV28; CDR3aa: CASTLGWGPSYEQYF; CDR3nt: TGTGCCAGCACGCTAGGGTGGGGACCGTCCTACGAGCAGTACTTC
d_gene: -; j_gene: TRBJ1-6; abundance: few; v_gene: TRBV6-1; CDR3aa: CASFKTGNSPLHF; CDR3nt: TGTGCCAGCTTTAAAACTGGAAATTCACCCCTCCACTTT
d_gene: TRBD2; j_gene: TRBJ2-7; abundance: -; v_gene: TRBV10-3; CDR3aa: CAISGASGKSSYEQYF; CDR3nt: TGTGCCATCAGCGGGGCTAGCGGGAAGAGTTCCTACGAGCAGTACTTC
d_gene: TRBD2; j_gene: TRBJ2-1; abundance: few; v_gene: TRBV12-3/TRBV12-4; CDR3aa: CASSSSGRVSEQFF; CDR3nt: TGTGCCAGCAGCTCTAGCGGGAGGGTAAGTGAGCAGTTCTTC
d_gene: -; j_gene: TRBJ1-2; abundance: few; v_gene: TRBV20-1; CDR3aa: CSANEDSAYGYTF; CDR3nt: TGCAGTGCCAACGAGGACAGCGCTTATGGCTACACCTTC
d_gene: -; j_gene: TRBJ1-2; abundance: -; v_gene: TRBV15; CDR3aa: CATSRDRGRGYTF; CDR3nt: TGTGCCACCAGCAGAGATCGAGGGCGGGGCTACACCTTC
d_gene: -; j_gene: TRBJ1-6; abundance: few; v_gene: TRBV11-2; CDR3aa: CASSLSGGGSPLHF; CDR3nt: TGTGCCAGCAGCTTATCCGGGGGTGGGTCACCCCTCCACTTT
d_gene: -; j_gene: TRBJ1-5; abundance: few; v_gene: TRBV20-1; CDR3aa: CSAIGYSNQPQHF; CDR3nt: TGCAGTGCTATCGGATATAGCAATCAGCCCCAGCATTTT
d_gene: -; j_gene: TRBJ1-1; abundance: few; v_gene: TRBV6-6; CDR3aa: CASTETSEAFF; CDR3nt: TGTGCCAGCACCGAAACCTCTGAAGCTTTCTTT
d_gene: -; j_gene: TRBJ2-5; abundance: many; v_gene: TRBV7-2; CDR3aa: CASSLTQKETQYF; CDR3nt: TGTGCCAGCAGCTTAACCCAAAAAGAGACCCAGTACTTC